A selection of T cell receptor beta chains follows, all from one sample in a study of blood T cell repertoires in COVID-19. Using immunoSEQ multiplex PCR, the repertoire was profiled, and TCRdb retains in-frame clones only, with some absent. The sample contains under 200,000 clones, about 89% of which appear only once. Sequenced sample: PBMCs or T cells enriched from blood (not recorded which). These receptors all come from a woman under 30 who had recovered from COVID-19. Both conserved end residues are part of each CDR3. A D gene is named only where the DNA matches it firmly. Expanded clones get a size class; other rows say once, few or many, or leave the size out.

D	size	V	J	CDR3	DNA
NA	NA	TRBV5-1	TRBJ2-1	CASSDGLSEQFF	TGCGCCAGCAGCGACGGACTAAGTGAGCAGTTCTTC
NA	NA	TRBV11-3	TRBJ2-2	CASSPRVTGELFF	TGTGCCAGCAGCCCGCGAGTGACCGGGGAGCTGTTTTTT
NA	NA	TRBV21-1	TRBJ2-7	CASSKGGQEQGDYEQYF	TGTGCCAGCAGCAAAGGGGGACAGGAACAAGGGGACTACGAGCAGTACTTC
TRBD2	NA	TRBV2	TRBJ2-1	CASRVGGRAGEQFF	TGTGCCAGCAGGGTCGGCGGGAGGGCCGGTGAGCAGTTCTTC
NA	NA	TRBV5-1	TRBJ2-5	CASSLPGPRETQYF	TGCGCCAGCAGCTTGCCCGGTCCCCGCGAGACCCAGTACTTC
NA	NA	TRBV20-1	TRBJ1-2	CSARVAYGYTF	TGCAGTGCTAGAGTGGCCTATGGCTACACCTTC
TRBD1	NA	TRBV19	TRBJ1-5	CAVGDREVQPQHF	TGTGCCGTCGGGGACAGGGAGGTTCAGCCCCAGCATTTT
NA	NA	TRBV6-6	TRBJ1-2	CASSADMYGYTF	TGTGCCAGCAGTGCCGACATGTATGGCTACACCTTC
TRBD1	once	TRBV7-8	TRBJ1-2	CASSPEATGGDYGYTF	TGTGCCAGCAGCCCAGAAGCAACAGGGGGGGACTATGGCTACACCTTC
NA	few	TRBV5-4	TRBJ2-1	CASSTTQHSSRFF	TGTGCCAGCAGCACCACCCAGCACAGTAGTCGGTTCTTC
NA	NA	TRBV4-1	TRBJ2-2	CASSPPQAISGDHTGELFF	TGCGCCAGCAGCCCTCCACAAGCCATTTCAGGGGACCACACCGGGGAGCTGTTTTTT
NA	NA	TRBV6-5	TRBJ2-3	CASSSGLTTSTDTQYF	TGTGCCAGCAGTTCGGGACTTACGACTAGCACAGATACGCAGTATTTT
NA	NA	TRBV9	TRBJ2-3	CASSVDSRATDTQYF	TGTGCCAGCAGCGTAGATTCGAGGGCCACAGATACGCAGTATTTT
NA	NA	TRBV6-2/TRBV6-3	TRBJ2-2	CASSWGQLNTGELFF	TGTGCCAGCAGTTGGGGGCAATTGAACACCGGGGAGCTGTTTTTT
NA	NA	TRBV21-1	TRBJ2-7	CASSKGQGARYEQYF	TGTGCCAGCAGCAAAGGGCAGGGGGCACGATACGAGCAGTACTTC
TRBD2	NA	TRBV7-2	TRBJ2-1	CASSDPSGPYNEQFF	TGTGCCAGCAGCGACCCTAGCGGCCCCTACAATGAGCAGTTCTTC
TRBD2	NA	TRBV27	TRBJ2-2	CASSLSRGWTSGTETGELFF	TGTGCCAGCAGTTTATCGAGGGGCTGGACTAGCGGGACCGAAACCGGGGAGCTGTTTTTT
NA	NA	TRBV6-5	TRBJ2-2	CASCVRAPGTGELFF	TGTGCCAGCTGCGTGCGGGCTCCGGGCACCGGGGAGCTGTTTTTT
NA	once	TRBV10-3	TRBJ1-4	CAISWGQNEKLFF	TGTGCCATCAGTTGGGGGCAAAATGAAAAACTGTTTTTT
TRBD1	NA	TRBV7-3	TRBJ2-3	CASSKGARTDTQYF	TGTGCCAGCAGCAAGGGGGCGCGAACAGATACGCAGTATTTT
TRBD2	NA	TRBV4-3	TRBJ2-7	CASSKSGSSYEQYF	TGCGCCAGCAGCAAGAGCGGGAGCTCCTACGAGCAGTACTTC
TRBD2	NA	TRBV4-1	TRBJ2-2	CASSQKTSGRASNGELFF	TGCGCCAGCAGCCAAAAGACTAGCGGGAGGGCCTCGAACGGGGAGCTGTTTTTT
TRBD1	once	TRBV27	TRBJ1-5	CASSPIRTGGEGQPQHF	TGTGCCAGCAGTCCCATACGAACAGGGGGTGAAGGTCAGCCCCAGCATTTT
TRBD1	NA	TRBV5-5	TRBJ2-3	CASSLSWDRGTDTQYF	TGTGCCAGCAGCTTGTCTTGGGACAGAGGCACAGATACGCAGTATTTT
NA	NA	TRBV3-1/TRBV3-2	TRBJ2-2	CASNIAMNTGELFF	TGTGCCAGCAATATAGCGATGAACACCGGGGAGCTGTTTTTT
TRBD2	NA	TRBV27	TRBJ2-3	CASMTWLAGDTQYF	TGTGCCAGCATGACTTGGCTAGCGGGAGATACGCAGTATTTT
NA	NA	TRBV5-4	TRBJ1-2	CASSLPPTANYGYTF	TGTGCCAGCAGCTTACCACCGACAGCTAACTATGGCTACACCTTC
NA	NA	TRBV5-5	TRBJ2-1	CASSLDVGGWLGQASPGQFF	TGTGCCAGCAGCTTGGATGTGGGGGGATGGCTAGGCCAGGCGAGTCCCGGGCAGTTCTTC
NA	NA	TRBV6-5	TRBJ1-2	CASSYGSAGYGYTF	TGTGCCAGCAGTTACGGGAGCGCCGGCTATGGCTACACCTTC
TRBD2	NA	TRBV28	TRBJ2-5	CASSLLAGAETQYF	TGTGCCAGCAGTTTACTAGCGGGAGCGGAGACCCAGTACTTC
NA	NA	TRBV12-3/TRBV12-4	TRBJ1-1	CASSSGHAEAFF	TGTGCCAGCAGTTCAGGACACGCTGAAGCTTTCTTT
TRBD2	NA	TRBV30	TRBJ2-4	CAWSIGLGSAKNIQYF	TGTGCCTGGAGTATTGGACTAGGGTCAGCCAAAAACATTCAGTACTTC
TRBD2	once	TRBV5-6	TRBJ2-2	CASSLGLAGGELFF	TGTGCCAGCAGCTTGGGACTAGCCGGCGGGGAGCTGTTTTTT
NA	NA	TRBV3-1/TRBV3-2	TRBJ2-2	CASSQGRGGTGELFF	TGTGCCAGCAGCCAGGGGCGTGGAGGGACCGGGGAGCTGTTTTTT
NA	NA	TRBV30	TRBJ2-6	CAWSRVEGANVLTF	TGTGCCTGGAGTCGGGTAGAGGGGGCCAACGTCCTGACTTTC
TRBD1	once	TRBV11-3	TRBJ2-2	CASSLDRGTGMGELFF	TGTGCCAGCAGCTTAGATCGTGGGACAGGGATGGGGGAGCTGTTTTTT
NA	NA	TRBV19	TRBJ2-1	CASSIGRGSEQFF	TGTGCCAGTAGTATAGGAAGGGGTAGTGAGCAGTTCTTC
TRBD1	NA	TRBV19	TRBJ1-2	CASSMTGATFTYGYTF	TGTGCCAGTAGTATGACAGGGGCGACATTCACCTATGGCTACACCTTC
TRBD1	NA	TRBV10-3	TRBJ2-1	CAISSGTGFYNEQFF	TGTGCCATATCCTCCGGGACAGGGTTCTACAATGAGCAGTTCTTC
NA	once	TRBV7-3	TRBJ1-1	CASSPALGGTAFF	TGTGCCAGCAGCCCCGCCCTCGGCGGCACGGCTTTCTTT
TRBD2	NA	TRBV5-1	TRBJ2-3	CASSYTSGSTDTQYF	TGCGCCAGCAGCTACACTAGCGGGAGTACAGATACGCAGTATTTT
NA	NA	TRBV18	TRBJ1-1	CASSPLGAFGGVTTAEAFF	TGTGCCAGCTCACCACTCGGCGCATTTGGGGGGGTGACGACCGCTGAAGCTTTCTTT
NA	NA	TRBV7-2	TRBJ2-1	CASSPAPTRYNEQFF	TGTGCCAGCAGCCCCGCTCCCACTCGGTACAATGAGCAGTTCTTC
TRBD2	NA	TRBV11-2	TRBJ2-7	CASTPGLAYEQYF	TGTGCCAGCACCCCGGGACTAGCCTACGAGCAGTACTTC
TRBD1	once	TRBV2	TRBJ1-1	CASSEGFRDRGPPHTEAFF	TGTGCCAGCAGTGAAGGGTTCAGAGACAGGGGGCCGCCCCACACTGAAGCTTTCTTT
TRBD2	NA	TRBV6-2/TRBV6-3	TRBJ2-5	CASSSTGTSGRAVFQETQYF	TGTGCCAGCAGTTCCACCGGGACTAGCGGGAGGGCCGTTTTCCAAGAGACCCAGTACTTC